These 13 T cell receptor beta chains originate from one sample sequenced in a study of neurological immune-mediated disorders. One entry per CDR3 protein, called by TCRdb with MiXCR from the 5' RACE reads. The data hold about 120,000 distinct CDR3 sequences, with about 3.2% observed a single time. The sample comprised PBMCs. The receptors originated from a woman aged 25-40 years with multiple sclerosis.

This clonotype occurred many times. The CDR3 nucleotides read TGTGCCAGCACCATTATACTAGCGGGAGGGCCGGACACCGGGGAGCTGTTTTTT. Translated: CASTIILAGGPDTGELFF. The chain uses TRBV27 and TRBJ2-2, with 13 bases aligning to TRBD2. Germline V lookup: CDR1 MNHEY, CDR2 SMNVEV (reference sequence). The CDR3 totals 18 residues. V was clipped by 7 bases and J by 3 bases; unmatched bases: 11.

This clonotype was seen many times. The chain uses TRBV6-5 and TRBJ1-1, with D possibly TRBD1 on 5 matching bases. V was clipped by 7 bases and J by 0 bases, with 21 bases between them. CDR3 length: 17 amino acids. The germline V gene encodes CDR1 MNHEY and CDR2 SVGAGI. CDR3 DNA: TGTGCCAGCACTGGGGCAGGATCCAAGCTAATGAACACTGAAGCTTTCTTT. Translating it yields CASTGAGSKLMNTEAFF.

About this clonotype: This may stem from a read error, because a much larger clone lies one nucleotide away. The gene calls are TRBV27 and TRBJ1-3; D gene uncertain. The CDR3 loop spans 16 amino acids. The germline V and J ends were trimmed by 6 bases and 0 bases, with 15 bases remaining between them. Germline loops: CDR1 MNHEY, CDR2 SMNVEV (reference sequence). CDR3 region: CASRSGKALSGNTIYF. The CDR3 DNA reads as TGTGCCAGCAGGTCCGGGAAAGCCCTCTCTGGAAACACCATATATTTT.

This clonotype was recorded only once. One base away lies a much larger clone, so this may be a sequencing read error. This rearrangement joins TRBV3-1 to TRBJ2-1; no clear D. V was clipped by 5 bases and J by 0 bases, with 11 bases between them. CDR3 length: 15 amino acids. In germline, CDR1 is LGHDT, CDR2 YNNKEL (reference sequence). The CDR3 DNA reads as TGTGCCAGCAGCTTGACCCCAGCCTCCTACAATGAGCAGTTCTTC. It translates to CASSLTPASYNEQFF.

This clonotype was seen many times. This chain connects TRBV29-1 to TRBJ2-1; D assignment may be TRBD1 or TRBD2 (5 bases each). V lost 1 base and J lost 4, with 14 bases in between. Germline V CDR1 and CDR2: SQVTM, ANQGSEA. The CDR3 is made up of 15 amino acids. CDR3 region: CSVEVGDSLYNEQFF. The CDR3 DNA reads as TGCAGCGTTGAAGTGGGGGATTCCCTATACAATGAGCAGTTCTTC.

This chain uses TRBV7-9 with TRBJ1-4; 7 bases map to TRBD1. The V and J ends lost 2 bases and 5 bases, in that order; junction bases with no gene match: 11. The CDR3 spans 17 residues. Germline CDR1 and CDR2: SEHNR and FQNEAQ (reference sequence). The CDR3 DNA reads TGTGCCAGCAGCTTATTAGCCCTTGGCAGGGGGAATGAAAAACTGTTTTTT. This translates into CASSLLALGRGNEKLFF. Variable domain in full (rest from reference TRBV7-9 and TRBJ1-4): DTGVSQNPRHKITKRGQNVTFRCDPISEHNRLYWYRQTLGQGPEFLTYFQNEAQLEKSRLLSDRFSAERPKGSFSTLEIQRTEQGDSAMYLCASSLLALGRGNEKLFFGSGTQLSVL.

Ten or more counts support this clonotype. The V and J genes are TRBV12-3 or TRBV12-4 and TRBJ1-1; TRBD1 is a possible D gene (6 bases). The V gene lost 5 bases and the J gene lost 0 bases, with 10 bases spanning the gap. The CDR3 sequence is 14 residues long. This CDR3 reads CASSNRVMNTEAFF. CDR3 nucleotide sequence: TGTGCCAGCAGTAACAGGGTTATGAACACTGAAGCTTTCTTT.

This clonotype appeared many times. The chain couples TRBV5-5 to TRBJ1-2; D is unresolved. The CDR3 runs to 16 residues. Germline V gene lookup returns CDR1 SGHKS and CDR2 YYEKEE (reference sequence). Between the trimmed V and J ends, which lost 0 bases and 4 bases, there was a span of 16 bases. Written as DNA, the CDR3 is TGTGCCAGCAGCTTGGAAACCGTTACCGCCTCCTATGGCTACACCTTC. Translating it yields CASSLETVTASYGYTF.

The V call is TRBV5-1, the J call TRBJ1-1; D perhaps matches TRBD1 (6 bases). Trimming stripped 2 bases from V and 5 bases from J, with 13 bases between. In germline, CDR1 is SGHRS, CDR2 YFSETQ. The CDR3 has 14 residues. CDR3 bases: TGCGCCAGCAGCTTAACAGGGAGCAGTACTGAAGCTTTCTTT. It yields the protein CASSLTGSSTEAFF.

The table lists this clonotype with many counts. The V gene is TRBV20-1, the J gene TRBJ2-7; D ambiguous. Looked up from germline, CDR1 is DFQATT and CDR2 is SNEGSKA (reference sequence). Trimming pared 0 bases from V and 6 bases from J, leaving 6 bases between. This CDR3 has 11 residues. CDR3 DNA: TGCAGTGCTAGAGAGGGGTCCGAGCAGTACTTC. It translates to CSAREGSEQYF.

This clonotype was recorded at least ten times. This chain uses TRBV6-5 with TRBJ2-1; D is possibly TRBD1 (6 bases). CDR3 size: 17 residues. The ends were cut back, 0 bases at V and 5 bases at J, with 17 bases in the middle. Germline V gene lookup returns CDR1 MNHEY and CDR2 SVGAGI. The CDR3 sequence is CASSYSKTGRQNNEQFF. The CDR3 DNA reads as TGTGCCAGCAGTTACTCTAAGACAGGTCGGCAAAACAATGAGCAGTTCTTC.

This clonotype was seen repeatedly, ten times or more. The chain employs TRBV12-3 or TRBV12-4 and TRBJ1-1, with TRBD1 identical over 10 bases. V shed 5 bases and J 6 bases; nucleotides not matched to a gene: 3. There are 13 residues in the CDR3. CDR3 DNA: TGTGCCAGCAGTCACGGGACAGGGGCTGAAGCTTTCTTT. It specifies CASSHGTGAEAFF.

This clonotype was seen at least ten times. This sequence joins TRBV20-1 and TRBJ1-2; a possible D gene is TRBD1 (6 bases). Germline CDR1 reads DFQATT; CDR2 reads SNEGSKA (reference sequence). The CDR3 length is 19 residues. The V end was cut by 2 bases, the J end by 7 bases, with 32 bases between. The CDR3 protein is CSARTYGGQFGGFSSGYTF. In nucleotides, the CDR3 is TGCAGTGCTAGAACCTACGGGGGGCAATTTGGAGGGTTTTCGAGTGGCTACACCTTC.